The 15 T cell receptor beta chains presented below share a single source sample, sequenced in a study of fetal regulatory T cell absence and autoimmunity. Some clones are missing from TCRdb's copy, which holds only in-frame ones; the method was immunoSEQ multiplex PCR. This sample has about 46,000 clones; 70% to 85% occur once, and the top ten carry 0.41%. Sample: cord blood. The receptors come from a newborn boy with IPEX syndrome.

The chain links TRBV7-9 to TRBJ1-2, with 7 bases aligning to TRBD1. Trimming cost V 5 bases and J 1 base; bases outside gene matches: 7. Germline CDR1 SEHNR, CDR2 FQNEAQ (reference sequence). This CDR3 is 15 amino acids long. CDR3 in amino acids: CASSPLDRVNYGYTF. The CDR3 coding sequence is TGTGCCAGCAGCCCCCTTGACAGGGTTAACTATGGCTACACCTTC.

This chain uses TRBV19 with TRBJ1-1; a weak D match, TRBD1 (5 bases). The CDR3 sequence is 13 residues long. The V end lost 3 bases, the J end lost 4 bases, and 9 bases lay between the germline ends. Germline assignment: CDR1 LNHDA and CDR2 SQIVND (reference sequence). The CDR3 coding sequence is TGTGCCAGTAGTATTGCAGGGAGCACTGAAGCTTTCTTT. Protein sequence: CASSIAGSTEAFF.

V usage is TRBV19 and J usage is TRBJ2-2; perhaps TRBD2 as D (6 bases). In germline, CDR1 is LNHDA, CDR2 SQIVND (reference sequence). Deletions cut 3 bases from V and 3 bases from J, with 11 bases between. The CDR3 consists of 15 residues. CDR3 residues: CASSIGGDYTGELFF. CDR3 nucleotides: TGTGCCAGTAGTATCGGCGGGGACTACACCGGGGAGCTGTTTTTT. Together with reference TRBV19 and TRBJ2-2, the CDR3 gives the full variable domain: DGGITQSPKYLFRKEGQNVTLSCEQNLNHDAMYWYRQDPGQGLRLIYYSQIVNDFQKGDIAEGYSVSREKKESFPLTVTSAQKNPTAFYLCASSIGGDYTGELFFGEGSRLTVL.

The rearrangement joins TRBV18 to TRBJ1-2; D not resolved. Per germline, CDR1 KGHSH and CDR2 LQKENI. V was pared by 3 bases and J by 6 bases, with 14 bases between. This CDR3 spans 14 amino acids. CDR3 sequence (DNA): TGTGCCAGCTCACCGCGACAAGAAGAGGATGGCTACACCTTC. Amino acids: CASSPRQEEDGYTF.

The chain couples TRBV5-1 to TRBJ1-2; 8 bases fit TRBD1. V was pared by 3 bases and J by 3 bases, with 10 bases of the junction left unmatched. This CDR3 spans 16 amino acids. CDR1 SGHRS and CDR2 YFSETQ come from the germline V gene. The CDR3 region has the DNA TGCGCCAGCAGCTCGAAAGGACAGGGTTATGACTATGGCTACACCTTC. This encodes CASSSKGQGYDYGYTF.

This clone has a single count. This chain joins TRBV5-1 and TRBJ1-3; TRBD1 might be the D (5 bases). The CDR3 runs to 17 residues. Trimming removed 2 bases at V and 0 bases at J, with 15 bases between. CDR1 and CDR2 (germline): SGHRS, YFSETQ. CDR3 residues: CASSFGARHLSGNTIYF. CDR3 sequence (DNA): TGCGCCAGCAGCTTCGGGGCGAGGCACCTCTCTGGAAACACCATATATTTT.

The rearrangement uses TRBV27 and TRBJ2-3, with TRBD1 identical over 7 bases. The length of the CDR3 is 15 residues. In germline, CDR1 is MNHEY, CDR2 SMNVEV (reference sequence). The J segment lost 1 base and the V segment lost 7 bases, leaving 8 bases of the junction unmatched. The DNA of the CDR3 is TGTGCCAGCAATCCCGATGGACAGGGCACAGATACGCAGTATTTT. Amino acid sequence: CASNPDGQGTDTQYF.

The chain carries TRBV5-4 and TRBJ2-5; maybe TRBD1 (5 bases). Germline V CDR1 and CDR2: SGHNT, YYREEE (reference sequence). Trimming took 1 base from V and 5 from J, leaving 9 bases between them. This CDR3 comprises 13 residues. The DNA for the CDR3 is TGTGCCAGCAGCTTGAGGGGAACGGAGACCCAGTACTTC. Residues: CASSLRGTETQYF.

The chain is built from TRBV7-2 and TRBJ1-2; tentative D call: TRBD1 (6 bases). Germline CDR1 and CDR2: SGHTA and FQGNSA. Deletions cut 1 base from V and 8 bases from J, with 11 bases between. The CDR3 spans 13 residues. CDR3 residues: CASSLVGGRGYTF. The CDR3 coding sequence is TGTGCCAGCAGCTTAGTCGGGGGGCGGGGCTACACCTTC.

This sequence joins TRBV6-6 and TRBJ2-1, with TRBD2 matching 13 bases. CDR1 and CDR2 from the germline V gene are MNHNY and SVGAGI (reference sequence). Trimming cost V 2 bases and J 8 bases; bases outside gene matches: 6. The CDR3 contains 16 residues. The DNA for the CDR3 is TGTGCCAGCAGTTACGCCGGACTAGCGGGAGACCATGAGCAGTTCTTC. Translating gives CASSYAGLAGDHEQFF.

CDR3 nucleotide sequence: TGTGCCAGCAGCGGAACAGGGCAGGATGAAGCTTTCTTT. Translating gives CASSGTGQDEAFF. This chain joins TRBV5-4 and TRBJ1-1, with D perhaps TRBD1 (6 bases). Germline CDR1 and CDR2: SGHNT and YYREEE (reference sequence). There are 13 residues in the CDR3. V was shortened by 4 bases and J by 7 bases, with 14 bases between the two germline ends.

J is TRBJ2-3 and V is TRBV7-9; unclear D gene. The CDR3 has 11 residues. Germline CDR1 is SEHNR and CDR2 is FQNEAQ (reference sequence). Trimming pared 2 bases from V and 5 bases from J, leaving 2 bases between. In nucleotides, the CDR3 is TGTGCCAGCAGCTTACTAGATACGCAGTATTTT. This codes for CASSLLDTQYF.

The rearrangement joins TRBV27 to TRBJ2-3; D may be TRBD2 (6 bases). This CDR3 region has 14 residues. CDR1 MNHEY and CDR2 SMNVEV come from the germline V gene (reference sequence). V lost 3 bases and J lost 5, with 12 bases in between. As DNA, the CDR3 is TGTGCCAGCAGTTTTATTGGGGGGATAGATACGCAGTATTTT. It specifies CASSFIGGIDTQYF.

The chain recombines TRBV27 with TRBJ2-5, with D hard to call. Germline V gene sequence: CDR1 MNHEY, CDR2 SMNVEV (reference sequence). CDR3 length equals 15 residues. V lost 3 bases and J lost 5, with 16 bases in between. Here the CDR3 reads CASSFFPGGLETQYF. The CDR3 nucleotides are TGTGCCAGCAGTTTTTTCCCGGGTGGTCTGGAGACCCAGTACTTC.

The genes are TRBV25-1 and TRBJ2-5; no clear D gene. V was shortened by 4 bases and J by 5 bases, with 2 bases between the two germline ends. The CDR3 sequence is 10 residues long. From germline, CDR1 is MGHDK and CDR2 SYGVNS. As DNA, the CDR3 is TGTGCCAGCAGTGGGGAGACCCAGTACTTC. It yields the protein CASSGETQYF.